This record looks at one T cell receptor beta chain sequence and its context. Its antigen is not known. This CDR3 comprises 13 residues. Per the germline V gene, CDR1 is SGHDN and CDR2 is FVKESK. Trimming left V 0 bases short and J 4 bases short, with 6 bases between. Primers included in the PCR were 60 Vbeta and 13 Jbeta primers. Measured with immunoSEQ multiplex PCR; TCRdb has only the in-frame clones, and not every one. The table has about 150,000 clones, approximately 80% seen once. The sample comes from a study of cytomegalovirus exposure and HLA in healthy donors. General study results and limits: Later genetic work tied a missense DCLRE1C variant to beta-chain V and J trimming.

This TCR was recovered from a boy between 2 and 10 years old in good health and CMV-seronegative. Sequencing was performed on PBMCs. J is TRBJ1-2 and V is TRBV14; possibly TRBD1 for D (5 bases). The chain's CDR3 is CASSQDRAYGYTF. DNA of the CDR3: TGTGCCAGCAGCCAAGACAGGGCCTATGGCTACACCTTC.